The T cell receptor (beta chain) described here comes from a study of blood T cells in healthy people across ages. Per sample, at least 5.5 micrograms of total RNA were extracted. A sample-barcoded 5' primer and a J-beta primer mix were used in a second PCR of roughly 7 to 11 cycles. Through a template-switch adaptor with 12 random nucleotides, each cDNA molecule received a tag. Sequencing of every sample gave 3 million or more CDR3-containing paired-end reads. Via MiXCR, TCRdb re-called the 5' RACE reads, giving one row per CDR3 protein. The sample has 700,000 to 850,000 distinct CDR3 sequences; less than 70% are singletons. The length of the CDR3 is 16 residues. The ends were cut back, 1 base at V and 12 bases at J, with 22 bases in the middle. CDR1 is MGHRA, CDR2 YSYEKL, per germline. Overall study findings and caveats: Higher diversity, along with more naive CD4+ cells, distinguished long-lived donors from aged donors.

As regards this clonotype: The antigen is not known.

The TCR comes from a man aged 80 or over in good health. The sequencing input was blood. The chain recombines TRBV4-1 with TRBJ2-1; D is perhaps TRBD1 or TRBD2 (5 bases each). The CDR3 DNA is TGCGCCAGCAGCCAAGTTGTGTTAGCGCCCGGAAGGGGGCAGTTCTTC. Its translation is CASSQVVLAPGRGQFF.